The present T cell receptor (beta chain) was sequenced within a study of blood T cells in healthy people across ages (dated by TCRdb to the mid-2010s). Background on the whole study: In model experiments, roughly one uniquely barcoded TCR beta cDNA molecule per two T cells was captured by template switching. Using deep sequencing normalized with unique cDNA molecular identifiers, the study measured how TCR beta repertoire diversity changes with age. Two additional independent replicas of 1 million unique cDNA reads from the same blood draw were analyzed for two donors (one aged 18 to 30 and one aged 80 or older). Four age groups were formed from the donors: young (average roughly 15 years), middle-aged (approximately 42), aged (approximately 60) and long-lived (less than 85). Results the study describes overall, beyond this receptor: Because profiling used bulk unsorted PBMCs, naive and antigen-experienced compartments could not be compared conclusively. Donor CMV infection status was unknown, potentially confounding age-related changes in expanded clonotypes. Estimates of total diversity based on one million sequenced T cells were regarded as lower bounds and as underestimates. The long-lived group showed more naive CD4+ T cells, fewer expanded clones and increased TCR diversity than the aged group, suggesting age selection. As age increased, observed TCR beta diversity per million T cells dropped in a roughly linear way, and a significant reduction was already evident by age 40. There was a strong correlation between observed TCR beta diversity and the percentage of naive T cells measured by flow cytometry.

Note on this clonotype: Which antigen it targets is not known. Base qualities are missing; no much larger clone stands one base away.

Reading the germline V gene gives CDR1 MNHEY and CDR2 SVGAGI. The CDR3 starts with the cysteine, ends with the phenylalanine, and has 13 residues. Only the CDR3 DNA is retained, 39 bases long and in frame from the first base. V is shortened by 7 bases, J by 4 bases, and the region joining them spans 14 bases. Systemically healthy Caucasian individuals from Russia, over 30 in total and aged roughly 6 to 100 years, were included as donors. Each donor gave about 9.2 milliliters of peripheral blood, drawn into EDTA-treated Vacutainer tubes. Ficoll-Paque density-gradient centrifugation was used to isolate PBMCs, with at least 6.5 million obtained per sample. Trizol reagent was used to extract total RNA from the PBMCs, yielding at least 5.5 micrograms per sample. For every donor, flow cytometry on a PBMC aliquot measured the percentage of naive CD45RAhigh/CD27high T cells. Libraries were built with 5' RACE. The listed sequencing device is Illumina HiSeq 2500. A second PCR of roughly 7 to 11 cycles was performed with a sample-barcoded 5' primer and a J-beta primer mix. Each TCR beta cDNA molecule received a unique molecular identifier from a template-switch 5' adaptor carrying 12 random nucleotides. At least 2.5 million CDR3-containing paired-end reads were obtained from each sample. First-strand cDNA was synthesized from all RNA with the Mint cDNA synthesis kit, primed by a TRBC-specific oligonucleotide. Following uracil-DNA glycosylase treatment, all cDNA underwent a first 18-cycle PCR with the universal primers M1SS and BC2_uni_R. On the authors' methods: For normalization, 1 million high-quality reads, each with a distinct molecular identifier, were randomly selected from each sample. Reads sharing molecular identifiers were discarded rather than binned into consensus sequences. MiTCR, set to a Q25 quality threshold and the strictest error-elimination algorithm, was used for CDR3 identification, clonotype clustering and error correction. A nonparametric unseen species model with Euler transformation was used to estimate a lower bound on total TCR beta diversity. TCRdb itself trimmed the public reads at Q25 with fastp, ran MiXCR and retained productive beta chains. Under each unique CDR3 protein, matching rows form one entry showing the most common genes and DNA. TCRdb assigned the V and J calls; the authors' analysis was not used. The sample contains around 990,000 distinct CDR3 sequences, around 25% of them found a single time. The ten largest clonotypes hold 0.65% to 0.75% of the sample.

In addition, the sample was reused for a study of T cells of mothers and their children. Looking at the second paper: Donors were nine systemically healthy Caucasian individuals: three mothers and their six children. cDNA synthesis used all of the extracted RNA, with roughly 1.6 ug of RNA in each 15 ul reaction. In the second PCR, the M1S primer introduced both the sample barcodes and 2-4 random nucleotides. Over 8.5 million TCR beta CDR3 reads came from each mother, compared with around 3 million reads from each child. Thymic selection shapes the output of TCR recombination in a similar way in related and unrelated pairs, and inherited differences have a minor effect. Normalized repertoire overlap in related mother-child pairs was always slightly higher than in unrelated mother-child pairs, but the difference was never significant. With a sensitivity of 90 to 100 clones per million clonotypes, no persistent microchimeric T cell clones were detected. To look for features that set related mother-child pairs apart from unrelated individuals, the researchers ran deep NGS to compare the TCR beta repertoires of mothers and children. On average, the children were approximately 11 +/- 4 years old, while the mothers were 40 +/- 4 years old. After adapter ligation was performed with NEBNext reagents, the libraries were sequenced on an Illumina HiSeq 2000 with 100+100 nt paired-end reads. Mother and child libraries were prepared a month apart and sequenced in separate runs to prevent cross-contamination. Each donor had between roughly 450,000 and 2,100,000 distinct TCR beta clonotypes identified. Naive TCR beta clonotypes were estimated from low-frequency clonotypes matched to each donor's FACS-determined naive share, without sorting.

This TCR derives from a girl aged 2 to 10 in good health. The sequenced sample was blood. The V and J genes are TRBV6-5 and TRBJ2-7, with the identity of the D gene unclear. The nucleotide sequence reads as follows: TGTGCCAGCAAAGTAGGCAGTAGATACGAGCAGTACTTC. Its protein reads: CASKVGSRYEQYF.